These 5 T cell receptor beta chains were all obtained from the same sample, sequenced in a study of PD-1 blockade in classical Hodgkin lymphoma. Repertoires were generated with immunoSEQ multiplex PCR, while TCRdb's copy carries only in-frame clones and drops some. The sample consists of tens of thousands of clones, approximately 64% of them appearing once. After autologous stem cell transplantation all patients relapsed, and prior brentuximab vedotin exposure differed between cohorts. The source was peripheral blood mononuclear cells (PBMCs), collected at baseline. These receptors originate from a human donor with classical Hodgkin lymphoma.

The chain is built from TRBV29-1 and TRBJ2-7, with a possible D match to TRBD2 (5 bases). CDR3 length: 12 residues. CDR1 is SQVTM, CDR2 ANQGSEA, per germline. V lost 4 bases and J 3 bases, leaving 10 bases between the germline ends. The CDR3 region has the DNA TGCAGCGTTGTCTGGACTGGCTACGAGCAGTACTTC. Protein product: CSVVWTGYEQYF.

The chain recombines TRBV19 with TRBJ1-5; D may be TRBD1 (5 bases). The CDR3 is 15 residues long. Trimming stripped 6 bases from V and 4 bases from J, with 16 bases between. Looked up from germline, CDR1 is LNHDA and CDR2 is SQIVND (reference sequence). CDR3: CASRQQAGENQPQHF. Here the CDR3 DNA reads TGTGCCAGTAGGCAACAGGCCGGAGAAAATCAGCCCCAGCATTTT.

The CDR3 is CASSQDRGGGGWYGYTF. DNA of the CDR3: TGTGCCAGCAGCCAAGATCGAGGAGGAGGGGGTTGGTATGGCTACACCTTC. The chain links TRBV14 to TRBJ1-2, with D perhaps matching TRBD1 (6 bases). This CDR3 region has 17 residues. Deletions cut 0 bases from V and 5 bases from J, with 19 bases between. CDR1 and CDR2 (germline): SGHDN, FVKESK.

The V call is TRBV30, the J call TRBJ1-1; 8 bases are a match to TRBD1. The CDR3 is 11 amino acids. Germline V gene sequence: CDR1 GTSNPN, CDR2 SVGIG (reference sequence). The J segment lost 9 bases and the V segment lost 8 bases, leaving 8 bases of the junction unmatched. CDR3 bases: TGTGCCACGGACAGGGTCGGGAAAGCTTTCTTT. It codes for CATDRVGKAFF.

In regard to this clone: Sequence at one end of the junction differs from germline and may be a read error. The DNA of the CDR3 is TGTGCCAGCAACTTGGGAATAGCGGGAGTCTACGAGCAGTACTTC. It codes for CASNLGIAGVYEQYF. The V gene is TRBV5-5, the J gene TRBJ2-7, with 9 bases matching TRBD2. This CDR3 contains 15 residues. The V gene's germline CDR1 is SGHKS and CDR2 YYEKEE (reference sequence).